This T cell receptor (beta chain) was retrieved from a study of OX40 agonist ivuxolimab in advanced cancers. Across the study: Across the patients, intravenous ivuxolimab was delivered every 2 weeks at 0.01 to 10 mg/kg. A partial response was reached by three patients: one with hepatocellular carcinoma and two with cutaneous melanoma. It was permissible to have had prior anti-PD-1, anti-PD-L1 or anti-CTLA-4 therapy, and over 35% had some.

This clone was detected only a few times. Its antigen is unknown. CDR1 and CDR2 from the germline V gene are PRHDT and FYEKMQ (reference sequence). This CDR3 contains 14 residues. V dropped 0 bases and J dropped 4 bases, with 9 bases sitting between them. Study outcomes and limitations: People who partly responded at 0.1-3.0 mg/kg had some of the least clonal expansion seen.

Assay used: immunoSEQ multiplex PCR; TCRdb lists only in-frame clones, some missing. The sample lists about 58,000 clones; around nine tenths were seen once. Sequences were derived from CD4+ or CD8+ T cells sorted from blood, sampled in a trial of the OX40 agonist ivuxolimab. The genes are TRBV13 and TRBJ1-2, with D unclear. The source is an adult with an advanced solid tumor such as melanoma, head and neck, liver or kidney cancer. The CDR3 DNA sequence: TGTGCCAGCAGCTTAGGTGTAGTGGGCTATGGCTACACCTTC. The encoded protein is CASSLGVVGYGYTF.